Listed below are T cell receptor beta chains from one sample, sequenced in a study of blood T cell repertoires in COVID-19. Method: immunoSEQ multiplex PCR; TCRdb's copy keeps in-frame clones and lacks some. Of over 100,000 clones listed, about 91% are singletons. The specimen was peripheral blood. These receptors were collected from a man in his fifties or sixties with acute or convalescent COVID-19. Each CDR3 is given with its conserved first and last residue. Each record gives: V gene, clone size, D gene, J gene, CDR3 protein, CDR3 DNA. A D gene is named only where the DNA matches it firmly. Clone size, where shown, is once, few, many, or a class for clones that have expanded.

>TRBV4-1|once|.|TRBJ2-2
CASSPGRNTGELFF
TGCGCCAGCAGCCCCGGGAGGAACACCGGGGAGCTGTTTTTT
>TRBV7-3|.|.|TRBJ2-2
CASSRGGSTGELFF
TGTGCCAGCAGTAGAGGTGGAAGCACCGGGGAGCTGTTTTTT
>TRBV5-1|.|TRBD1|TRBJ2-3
CASSRDRGDTQYF
TGCGCCAGCAGCAGGGACAGGGGGGATACGCAGTATTTT
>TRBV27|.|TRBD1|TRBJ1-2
CASSSPGQATYGYTF
TGTGCCAGCAGTTCCCCCGGACAGGCTACTTATGGCTACACCTTC
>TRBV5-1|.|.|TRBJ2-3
CASSSSTDTQYF
TGCGCCAGCAGCTCTAGCACAGATACGCAGTATTTT
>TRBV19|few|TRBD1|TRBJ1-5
CASSRQGVRNQPQHF
TGTGCCAGTAGCCGACAGGGGGTACGCAATCAGCCCCAGCATTTT
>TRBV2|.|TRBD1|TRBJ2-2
CASQGAGFTGELFF
TGTGCCAGCCAGGGGGCTGGATTCACCGGGGAGCTGTTTTTT
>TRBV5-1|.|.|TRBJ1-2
CASSLDGKDYGYTF
TGCGCCAGCAGCTTGGATGGCAAAGACTATGGCTACACCTTC
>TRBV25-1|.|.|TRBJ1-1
CASGGTENTEAFF
TGTGCCAGCGGCGGGACTGAGAACACTGAAGCTTTCTTT
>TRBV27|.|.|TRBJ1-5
CASSLSGAGNQPQHF
TGTGCCAGCAGTTTATCGGGGGCTGGGAATCAGCCCCAGCATTTT
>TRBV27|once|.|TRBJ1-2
CASSPTRLAYGYTF
TGTGCCAGCAGTCCAACGCGTCTTGCCTATGGCTACACCTTC
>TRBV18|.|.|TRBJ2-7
CASSPTTAYEQYF
TGTGCCAGCTCACCAACGACAGCCTACGAGCAGTACTTC
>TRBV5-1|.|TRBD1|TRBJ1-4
CASSSQGAEEKLFF
TGCGCCAGCAGCTCACAGGGGGCAGAGGAAAAACTGTTTTTT
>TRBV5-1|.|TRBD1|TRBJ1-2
CASSLQGSISANYGYTF
TGCGCCAGCAGCTTACAGGGGAGTATTTCAGCTAACTATGGCTACACCTTC
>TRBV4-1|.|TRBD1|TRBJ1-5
CASSQTDRPNSNQPQHF
TGCGCCAGCAGCCAAACGGACAGGCCTAATAGCAATCAGCCCCAGCATTTT
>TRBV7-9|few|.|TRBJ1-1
CASRYRVDAEAFF
TGTGCCAGCAGGTACAGGGTTGACGCTGAAGCTTTCTTT
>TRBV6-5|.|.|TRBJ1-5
CASKPDSSLNQPQHF
TGTGCCAGCAAACCAGACAGCTCCTTGAATCAGCCCCAGCATTTT
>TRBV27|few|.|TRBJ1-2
CASSSRAETYRYGYTF
TGTGCCAGCAGTTCGCGGGCCGAAACTTATAGATATGGCTACACCTTC
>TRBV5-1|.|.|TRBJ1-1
CASSLYGGGTEAFF
TGCGCCAGCAGCTTGTACGGGGGAGGCACTGAAGCTTTCTTT
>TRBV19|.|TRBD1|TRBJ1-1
CASSIPLGQGARVKAFF
TGTGCCAGTAGTATCCCCCTCGGACAGGGGGCGCGGGTGAAGGCTTTCTTT
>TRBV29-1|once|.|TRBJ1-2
CSVERQGGGYTF
TGCAGCGTTGAAAGGCAGGGAGGTGGCTACACCTTC
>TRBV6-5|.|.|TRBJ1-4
CASRLGLVRNEKLFF
TGTGCCAGCAGGCTAGGACTCGTCCGCAATGAAAAACTGTTTTTT
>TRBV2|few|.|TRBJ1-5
CASSEARGNQPQHF
TGTGCCAGCAGTGAAGCGCGGGGCAATCAGCCCCAGCATTTT
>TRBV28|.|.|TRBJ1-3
CASSLQGTGRRNTIYF
TGTGCCAGCAGTTTACAGGGAACGGGCAGGAGAAACACCATATATTTT
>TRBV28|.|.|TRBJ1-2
CASSLIVQKGYTF
TGTGCCAGCAGTTTAATAGTACAGAAGGGCTACACCTTC
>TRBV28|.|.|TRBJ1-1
CASSEGGTMNTEAFF
TGTGCCAGCAGCGAGGGGGGGACAATGAACACTGAAGCTTTCTTT
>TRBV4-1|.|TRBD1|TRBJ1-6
CASSQDFRQGYNSPLHF
TGCGCCAGCAGCCAAGATTTCAGACAGGGATATAATTCACCCCTCCACTTT
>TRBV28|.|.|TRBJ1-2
CASRVPGEGYGYTF
TGTGCCAGCAGGGTACCAGGGGAAGGGTATGGCTACACCTTC
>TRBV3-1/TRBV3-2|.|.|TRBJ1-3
CASSPRVSGNTIYF
TGTGCCAGCAGCCCCAGGGTTTCTGGAAACACCATATATTTT
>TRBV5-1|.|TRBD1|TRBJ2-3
CASSRGQGGHTDTQYF
TGCGCCAGCAGCAGGGGACAGGGGGGACACACAGATACGCAGTATTTT
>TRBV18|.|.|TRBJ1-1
CASSPGQGLFEAFF
TGTGCCAGCTCACCGGGACAAGGGCTGTTTGAAGCTTTCTTT
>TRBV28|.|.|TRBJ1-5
CASSLWGGWGQQPQHF
TGTGCCAGCAGTTTATGGGGGGGATGGGGTCAACAGCCCCAGCATTTT
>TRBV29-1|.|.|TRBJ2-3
CSVLYIASTDTQYF
TGCAGCGTTTTATATATAGCAAGCACAGATACGCAGTATTTT
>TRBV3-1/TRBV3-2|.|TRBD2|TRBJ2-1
CASSPPGVAGDPEQFF
TGTGCCAGCAGTCCACCCGGGGTAGCGGGGGATCCTGAGCAGTTCTTC
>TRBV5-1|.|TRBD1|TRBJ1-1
CASSLGTGGNTEAFF
TGCGCCAGCAGCTTGGGGACAGGGGGGAACACTGAAGCTTTCTTT
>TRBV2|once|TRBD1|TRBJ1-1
CASSVHGTVAEAFF
TGTGCCAGCAGTGTACACGGGACAGTCGCTGAAGCTTTCTTT
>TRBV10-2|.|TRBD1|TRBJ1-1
CASSTPTGGKDTEAFF
TGCGCCAGCAGCACCCCGACAGGGGGCAAGGACACTGAAGCTTTCTTT
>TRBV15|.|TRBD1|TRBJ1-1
CATSSPRGTVTEAFF
TGTGCCACCAGCTCCCCCAGGGGGACGGTCACTGAAGCTTTCTTT
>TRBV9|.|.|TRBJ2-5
CASSVALGVKETQYF
TGTGCCAGCAGCGTAGCCTTAGGGGTGAAAGAGACCCAGTACTTC
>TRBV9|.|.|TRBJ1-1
CASSVETAENTEAFF
TGTGCCAGCAGCGTAGAGACGGCGGAGAACACTGAAGCTTTCTTT